This record concerns one T cell receptor (beta chain) sequence. This sample is part of a study of blood T cell repertoires in COVID-19. Study background: COVID-19 samples collected from the United States, Italy and Spain covered acute and convalescent phases.

Measured with immunoSEQ multiplex PCR; TCRdb has only the in-frame clones, and not every one. The sample yields about 250,000 clones, more than 70% seen once. The source material was peripheral blood. The TCR comes from a woman aged 30 to 39 with COVID-19, enrolled during active disease.

The CDR3 protein is CASSQSGSNEQYV. The CDR3 DNA reads TGTGCCAGCTCACAAAGCGGGAGTAACGAGCAGTACGTC. The chain joins TRBV18 to TRBJ2-7, with 8 positions matching TRBD2. This CDR3 region has 13 residues. J was trimmed by 5 bases and V by 4 bases; bases with no gene match: 4. Germline-derived CDR1 and CDR2 are KGHSH and LQKENI.